Here is one T cell receptor (beta chain) with its context. The antigen remains undetermined. The data are from a study of human T cells and chemical hapten exposure. Turning to the study itself: The sensitizing agent was 2% DPC, placed on approximately 2 cm by approximately 2 cm of upper inner arm skin. Patch testing was performed with 0.01% DPC on the upper back, with reading at 6 days. Study outcomes and limitations: With DPC sensitization, TCRs exceeding 1 in 1000 frequency showed no change. Alopecia was present in the donors, so their immune response may differ from healthy people's.

Germline values: CDR1 SGHTA, CDR2 FQGNSA. CDR3 length: 15 amino acids. The V and J ends lost 0 bases and 7 bases respectively, with 12 bases between them. Stated time point: patch test 1, 2 weeks after DPC sensitization. Sample treatment: therapeutic diphenylcyclopropenone sensitization with weekly scalp DPC. TCRdb independently ran MiXCR on the RACE reads; one entry per CDR3 protein. The repertoire has over 65,000 distinct CDR3 sequences, roughly 10% of them found once; the top ten carry about 4%. The TCR originated in a woman between 45 and 65 years old with alopecia areata. Some clones in this sample may be carry-over from other donors' samples. Sequences were derived from whole blood, sampled in connection with sensitization to the hapten diphenylcyclopropenone (DPC). The rearrangement uses TRBV7-2 and TRBJ1-4; weak D call: TRBD1 (5 bases). CDR3: CASSLAGGAGEKLFF. The CDR3 coding sequence is TGTGCCAGCAGCTTAGCCGGTGGGGCAGGTGAAAAACTGTTTTTT.